This TCR beta chain was sequenced during a study of T cells after yellow fever vaccination. As for the study in general: SMART-Seq v4 Ultra Low Input prepared the low-cell-number fractions. Overall study findings and caveats: Abundant bulk-population clonotypes could contaminate the FACS-sorted repertoires.

This clonotype was counted between two and nine times. Its antigen is not known. The CDR3 runs to 15 residues. Germline V gene lookup returns CDR1 SGHTA and CDR2 FQGNSA. The V end lost 5 bases, the J end lost 4 bases, and 17 bases lay between the germline ends. TCRdb processed the 5' RACE reads anew with MiXCR; each CDR3 protein has one entry. This repertoire shows about 580,000 distinct CDR3 sequences, around a sixth found once; its top ten account for 17%. The chain links TRBV7-2 to TRBJ1-2, with a tentative D call TRBD1 (5 bases). The material was PBMCs, obtained 5 to 6 days after the first yellow fever vaccination. The sequence derives from a young man who received the YFV17D yellow fever vaccine. CDR3 bases: TGTGCCAGCAGCCTTCGGGGGGAGGGGAGCTATGGCTACACCTTC. Its protein product is CASSLRGEGSYGYTF.